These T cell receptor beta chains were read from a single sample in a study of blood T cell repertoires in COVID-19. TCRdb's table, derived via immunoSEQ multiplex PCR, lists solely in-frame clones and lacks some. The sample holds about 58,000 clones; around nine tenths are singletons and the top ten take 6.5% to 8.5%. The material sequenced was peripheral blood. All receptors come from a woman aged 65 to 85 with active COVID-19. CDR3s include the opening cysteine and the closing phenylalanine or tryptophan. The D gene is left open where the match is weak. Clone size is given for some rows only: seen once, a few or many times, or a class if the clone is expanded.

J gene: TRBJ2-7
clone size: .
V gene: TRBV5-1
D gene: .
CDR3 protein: CASGEERGGEQYF
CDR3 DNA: TGCGCCAGTGGCGAAGAGAGGGGGGGCGAGCAGTACTTC

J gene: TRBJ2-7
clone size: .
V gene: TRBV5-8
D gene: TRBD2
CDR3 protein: CASTHQGLALSEQYF
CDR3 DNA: TGTGCCAGCACACACCAGGGACTAGCATTGAGCGAGCAGTACTTC

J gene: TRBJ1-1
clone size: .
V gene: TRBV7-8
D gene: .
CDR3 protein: CASSLRGAGKGDTEAFF
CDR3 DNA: TGTGCCAGCAGCTTACGGGGGGCAGGGAAGGGCGACACTGAAGCTTTCTTT

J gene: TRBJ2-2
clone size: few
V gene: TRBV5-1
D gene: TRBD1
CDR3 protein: CASMGNTDRGATGELFF
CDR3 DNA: TGCGCCAGTATGGGGAATACCGACAGGGGCGCAACCGGGGAGCTGTTTTTT

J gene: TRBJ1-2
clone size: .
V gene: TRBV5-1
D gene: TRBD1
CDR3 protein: CASRGGASDGYTF
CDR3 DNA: TGCGCCAGCAGAGGGGGCGCATCAGATGGCTACACCTTC

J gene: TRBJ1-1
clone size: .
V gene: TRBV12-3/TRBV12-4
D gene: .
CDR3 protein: CASAPGGREAFF
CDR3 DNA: TGTGCCAGCGCCCCGGGGGGACGCGAAGCTTTCTTT

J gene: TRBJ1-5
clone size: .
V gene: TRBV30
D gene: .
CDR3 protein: CAWSVGGPGNQPQHF
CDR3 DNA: TGTGCCTGGAGTGTCGGGGGGCCGGGCAATCAGCCCCAGCATTTT

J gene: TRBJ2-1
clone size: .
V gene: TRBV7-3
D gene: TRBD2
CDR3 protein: CASSLMLAGGSEQFF
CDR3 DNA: TGTGCCAGCAGCTTAATGTTAGCGGGAGGATCTGAGCAGTTCTTC

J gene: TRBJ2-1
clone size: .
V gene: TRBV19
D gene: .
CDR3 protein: CASTGRVESNEQFF
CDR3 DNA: TGTGCCAGTACCGGCAGGGTGGAATCCAATGAGCAGTTCTTC

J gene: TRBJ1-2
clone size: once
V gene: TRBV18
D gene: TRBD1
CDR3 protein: CASSSDRARGYTF
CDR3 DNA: TGTGCCAGCTCATCGGACAGGGCGCGGGGCTACACCTTC

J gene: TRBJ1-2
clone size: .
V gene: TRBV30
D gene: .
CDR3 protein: CAWSVRGLGYTF
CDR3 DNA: TGTGCCTGGAGTGTAAGAGGGCTTGGCTACACCTTC

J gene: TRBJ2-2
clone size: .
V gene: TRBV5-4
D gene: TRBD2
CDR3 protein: CASSPWTSGSGTGELFF
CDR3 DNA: TGTGCCAGCAGCCCTTGGACTAGCGGGAGTGGCACCGGGGAGCTGTTTTTT

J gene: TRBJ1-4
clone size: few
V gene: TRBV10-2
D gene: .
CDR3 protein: CASSETGEKLFF
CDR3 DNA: TGCGCCAGCAGTGAGACTGGTGAAAAACTGTTTTTT

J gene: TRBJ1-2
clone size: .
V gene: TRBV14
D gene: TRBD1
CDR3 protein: CASSQAGTGNYGYTF
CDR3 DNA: TGTGCCAGCAGCCAAGCCGGGACAGGGAACTATGGCTACACCTTC

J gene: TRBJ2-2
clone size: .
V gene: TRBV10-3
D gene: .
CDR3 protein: CAISAPTGGSTGELFF
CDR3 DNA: TGTGCCATCAGTGCCCCGACGGGTGGAAGTACCGGGGAGCTGTTTTTT

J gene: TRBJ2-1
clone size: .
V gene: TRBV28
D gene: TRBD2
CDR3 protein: CASTRLTSGPYNEQFF
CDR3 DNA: TGTGCCAGCACCAGACTGACTAGCGGGCCCTACAATGAGCAGTTCTTC

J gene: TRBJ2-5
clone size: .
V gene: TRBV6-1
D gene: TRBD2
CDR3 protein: CASSEFGLAGEGETQYF
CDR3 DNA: TGTGCCAGCAGTGAATTTGGACTAGCGGGAGAAGGGGAGACCCAGTACTTC

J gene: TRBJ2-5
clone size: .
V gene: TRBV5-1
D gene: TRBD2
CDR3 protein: CASSFSGTSGQETQYF
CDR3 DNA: TGCGCCAGCAGCTTTTCCGGGACTAGCGGCCAAGAGACCCAGTACTTC

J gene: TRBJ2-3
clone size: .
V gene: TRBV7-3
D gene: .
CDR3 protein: CASSLLSTDTQYF
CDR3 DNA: TGTGCCAGCAGCTTACTCAGCACAGATACGCAGTATTTT

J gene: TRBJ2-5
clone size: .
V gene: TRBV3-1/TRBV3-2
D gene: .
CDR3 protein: CASSLSTPVYQETQYF
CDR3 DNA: TGTGCCAGCAGCCTTAGTACGCCGGTATACCAAGAGACCCAGTACTTC

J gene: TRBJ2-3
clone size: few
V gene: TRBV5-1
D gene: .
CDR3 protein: CASSSIPGLKEDTQYF
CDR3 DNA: TGCGCCAGCAGCTCGATACCGGGACTCAAGGAAGATACGCAGTATTTT

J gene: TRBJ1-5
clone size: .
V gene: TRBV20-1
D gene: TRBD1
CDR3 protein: CSASNTGGSNQPQHF
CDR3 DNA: TGCAGTGCTAGTAATACAGGGGGCAGCAATCAGCCCCAGCATTTT

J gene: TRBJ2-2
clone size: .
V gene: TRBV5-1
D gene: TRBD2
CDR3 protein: CASSLSSGRGELFF
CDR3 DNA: TGCGCCAGCAGCTTGTCTAGCGGGCGAGGGGAGCTGTTTTTT

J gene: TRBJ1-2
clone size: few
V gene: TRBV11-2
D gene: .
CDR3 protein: CASSAHRVGYTF
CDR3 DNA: TGTGCCAGCAGCGCCCACAGGGTTGGCTACACCTTC

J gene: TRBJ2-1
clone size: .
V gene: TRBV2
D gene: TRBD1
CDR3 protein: CASSRRQGGYNEQFF
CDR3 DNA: TGTGCCAGCAGTCGCAGACAGGGGGGGTACAATGAGCAGTTCTTC

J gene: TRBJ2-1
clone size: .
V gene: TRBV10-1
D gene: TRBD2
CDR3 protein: CASSARSSGIQYEQFF
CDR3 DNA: TGCGCCAGCAGTGCCCGGAGTAGCGGGATACAGTATGAGCAGTTCTTC

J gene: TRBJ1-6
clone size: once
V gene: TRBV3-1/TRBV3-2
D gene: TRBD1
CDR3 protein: CASSQNAGGPNVPLHF
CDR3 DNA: TGTGCCAGCAGCCAAAACGCAGGGGGACCCAATGTACCCCTCCACTTT

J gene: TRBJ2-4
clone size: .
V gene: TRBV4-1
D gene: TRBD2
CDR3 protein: CASSQEGGGGFVAKNIQYF
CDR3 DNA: TGCGCCAGCAGCCAAGAGGGGGGGGGAGGATTCGTAGCCAAAAACATTCAGTACTTC

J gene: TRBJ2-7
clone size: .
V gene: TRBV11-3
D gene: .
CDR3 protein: CASSRGAPYEQYF
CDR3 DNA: TGTGCCAGCAGCCGGGGAGCCCCCTACGAGCAGTACTTC

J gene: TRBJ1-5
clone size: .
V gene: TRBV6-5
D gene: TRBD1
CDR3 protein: CASSLDRGSNQPQHF
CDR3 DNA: TGTGCCAGCAGCCTCGACAGGGGTAGCAATCAGCCCCAGCATTTT

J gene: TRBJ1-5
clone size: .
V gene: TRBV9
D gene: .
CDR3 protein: CASPTQIARARNQPQHF
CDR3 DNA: TGTGCCAGCCCAACCCAAATCGCCAGGGCGCGCAATCAGCCCCAGCATTTT

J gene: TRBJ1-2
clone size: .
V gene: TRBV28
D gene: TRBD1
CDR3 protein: CASSSNSATGNYGYTF
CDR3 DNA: TGTGCCAGCAGTTCCAATTCTGCGACAGGGAACTATGGCTACACCTTC

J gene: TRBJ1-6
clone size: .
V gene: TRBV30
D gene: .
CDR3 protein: CAWRSEVFSYNSPLHF
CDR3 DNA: TGTGCCTGGAGGTCAGAAGTTTTCTCCTATAATTCACCCCTCCACTTT

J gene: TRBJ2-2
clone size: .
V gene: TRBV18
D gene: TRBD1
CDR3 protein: CASSSQLLTGGTGELFF
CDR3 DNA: TGTGCCAGCTCATCCCAATTGCTGACAGGGGGCACCGGGGAGCTGTTTTTT

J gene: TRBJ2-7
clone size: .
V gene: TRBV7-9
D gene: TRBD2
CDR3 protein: CASSLALAGAYEQYF
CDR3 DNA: TGTGCCAGCAGCTTAGCGTTAGCGGGAGCCTACGAGCAGTACTTC

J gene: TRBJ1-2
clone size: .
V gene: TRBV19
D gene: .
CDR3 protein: CASSLGDSNRGYTF
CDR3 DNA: TGTGCCAGTAGTCTCGGGGACTCAAACCGTGGCTACACCTTC

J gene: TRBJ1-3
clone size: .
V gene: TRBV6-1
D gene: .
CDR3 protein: CASSESGRTRNTIYF
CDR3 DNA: TGTGCCAGCAGTGAATCAGGCCGGACTCGAAACACCATATATTTT

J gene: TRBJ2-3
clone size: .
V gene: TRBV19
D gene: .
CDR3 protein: CASSIGPQGTDTQYF
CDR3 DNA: TGTGCCAGTAGTATAGGTCCCCAGGGCACAGATACGCAGTATTTT

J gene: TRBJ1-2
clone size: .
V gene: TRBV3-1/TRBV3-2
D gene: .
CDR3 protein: CASSQDGQGYGYTF
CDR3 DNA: TGTGCCAGCAGCCAAGATGGGCAGGGTTATGGCTACACCTTC

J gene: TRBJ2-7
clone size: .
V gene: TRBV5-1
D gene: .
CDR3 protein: CASSLSTGADSYEQYF
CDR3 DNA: TGCGCCAGCAGCTTGAGTACTGGGGCAGATTCCTACGAGCAGTACTTC

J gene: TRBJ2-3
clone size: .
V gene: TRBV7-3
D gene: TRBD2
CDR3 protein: CASSRSGYSGPSTDTQYF
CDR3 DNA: TGTGCCAGCAGCCGCTCGGGATATAGCGGGCCTAGCACAGATACGCAGTATTTT

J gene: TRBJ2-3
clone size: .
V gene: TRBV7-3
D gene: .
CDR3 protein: CASRLSSPDTQYF
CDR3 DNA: TGTGCCAGCAGATTATCCTCCCCAGATACGCAGTATTTT

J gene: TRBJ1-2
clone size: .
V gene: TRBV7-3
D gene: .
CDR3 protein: CASSFQTGSGYTF
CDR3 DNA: TGTGCCAGCAGCTTCCAGACAGGATCTGGCTACACCTTC

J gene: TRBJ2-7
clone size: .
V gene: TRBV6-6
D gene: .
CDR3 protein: CASRAPSTYEQYF
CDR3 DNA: TGTGCCAGCAGGGCTCCCAGTACCTACGAGCAGTACTTC

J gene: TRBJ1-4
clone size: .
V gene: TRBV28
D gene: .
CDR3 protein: CASSPAGEVEKLFF
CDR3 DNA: TGTGCCAGCAGCCCCGCGGGGGAGGTTGAAAAACTGTTTTTT

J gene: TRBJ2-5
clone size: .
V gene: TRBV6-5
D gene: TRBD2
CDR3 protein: CASSSPAGVPGETQYF
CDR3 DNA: TGTGCCAGCAGTTCCCCAGCGGGAGTGCCCGGGGAGACCCAGTACTTC

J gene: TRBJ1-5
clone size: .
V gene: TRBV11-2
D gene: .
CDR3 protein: CASSAGPHSNQPQHF
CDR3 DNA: TGTGCCAGCAGCGCAGGGCCGCATAGCAATCAGCCCCAGCATTTT

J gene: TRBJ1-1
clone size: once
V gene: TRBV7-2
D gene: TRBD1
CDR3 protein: CASSYLQGSTEAFF
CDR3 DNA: TGTGCCAGCAGCTATTTACAGGGGAGCACTGAAGCTTTCTTT